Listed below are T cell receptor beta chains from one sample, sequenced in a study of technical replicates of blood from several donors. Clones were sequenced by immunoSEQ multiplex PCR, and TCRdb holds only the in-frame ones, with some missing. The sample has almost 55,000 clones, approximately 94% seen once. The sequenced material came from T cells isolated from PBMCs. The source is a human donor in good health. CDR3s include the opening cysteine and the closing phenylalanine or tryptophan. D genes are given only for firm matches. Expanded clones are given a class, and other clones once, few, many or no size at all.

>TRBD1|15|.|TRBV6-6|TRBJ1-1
CASSPRDRERSEAFF
TGTGCCAGCAGTCCGAGGGACAGGGAAAGGTCTGAAGCTTTCTTT
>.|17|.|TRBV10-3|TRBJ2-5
CAISESTRVGLQETQYF
TGTGCCATCAGTGAGTCGACTCGGGTAGGCCTCCAAGAGACCCAGTACTTC
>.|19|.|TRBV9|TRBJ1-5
CASSACGHGDLYSNQPQHF
TGTGCCAGCAGCGCTTGCGGACACGGAGATCTGTATAGCAATCAGCCCCAGCATTTT
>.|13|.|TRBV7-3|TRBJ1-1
CASSRRGDTEAFF
TGTGCCAGCAGCCGCCGCGGGGACACTGAAGCTTTCTTT
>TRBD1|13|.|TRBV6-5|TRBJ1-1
CASTTGGATEAFF
TGTGCCAGCACCACAGGGGGCGCAACTGAAGCTTTCTTT
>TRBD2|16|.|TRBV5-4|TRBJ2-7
CASSFGWSGRALEQYF
TGTGCCAGCAGCTTCGGATGGAGCGGGAGGGCCCTCGAGCAGTACTTC
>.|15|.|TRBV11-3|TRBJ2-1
CASSFSDYLNNEQFF
TGTGCCAGCAGCTTCTCCGACTATCTCAACAATGAGCAGTTCTTC
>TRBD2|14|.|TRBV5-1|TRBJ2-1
CASSFRLAGNEQFF
TGCGCCAGCAGCTTTAGACTAGCGGGAAATGAGCAGTTCTTC
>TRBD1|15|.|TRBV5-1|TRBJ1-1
CASSLQLAGGFEAFF
TGCGCCAGCAGCCTCCAATTAGCAGGGGGGTTTGAAGCTTTCTTT
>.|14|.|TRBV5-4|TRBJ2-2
CASTTTENTGELFF
TGTGCCAGCACCACGACAGAAAACACCGGGGAGCTGTTTTTT
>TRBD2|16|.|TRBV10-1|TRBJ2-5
CASSEGVGGAEETQYF
TGCGCCAGCAGTGAGGGGGTCGGGGGGGCCGAGGAGACCCAGTACTTC
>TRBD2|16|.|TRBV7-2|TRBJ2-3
CASSSGLAGATDTQYF
TGTGCCAGCAGCTCCGGACTAGCGGGGGCCACAGATACGCAGTATTTT
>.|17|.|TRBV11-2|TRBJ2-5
CASSFPGQKTYQETQYF
TGTGCCAGCAGCTTCCCCGGACAAAAAACGTACCAAGAGACCCAGTACTTC
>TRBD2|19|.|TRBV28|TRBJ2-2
CASSLWGLAGPLGTGELFF
TGTGCCAGCAGTTTATGGGGACTAGCGGGGCCCTTGGGGACCGGGGAGCTGTTTTTT
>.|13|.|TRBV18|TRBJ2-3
CASSPPPVNTQYF
TGTGCCAGCTCACCACCCCCAGTAAATACGCAGTATTTT
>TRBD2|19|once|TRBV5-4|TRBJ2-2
CASSAGTSGRGGNTGELFF
TGTGCCAGCAGCGCCGGGACTAGCGGGAGAGGGGGGAACACCGGGGAGCTGTTTTTT
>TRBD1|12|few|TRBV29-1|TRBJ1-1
CSAGTGSPEAFF
TGCAGCGCTGGGACAGGGAGTCCTGAAGCTTTCTTT
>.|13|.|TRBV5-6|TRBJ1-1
CASSLVLNTEAFF
TGTGCCAGCAGTTTGGTATTAAACACTGAAGCTTTCTTT
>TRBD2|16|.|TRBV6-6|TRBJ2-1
CASSYLSGSSYNEQFF
TGTGCCAGCAGTTACCTTAGCGGGAGCTCCTACAATGAGCAGTTCTTC
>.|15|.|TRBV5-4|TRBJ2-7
CASSPNGASLGEQYF
TGTGCCAGCAGCCCTAATGGGGCTAGTTTGGGGGAGCAGTACTTC
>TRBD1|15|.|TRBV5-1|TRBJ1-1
CASSPDGTGISEAFF
TGCGCCAGCAGCCCGGACGGGACAGGGATTTCTGAAGCTTTCTTT
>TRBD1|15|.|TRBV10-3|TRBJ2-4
CAISDARQGADIQYF
TGTGCCATCAGTGACGCTAGGCAGGGGGCTGACATTCAGTACTTC
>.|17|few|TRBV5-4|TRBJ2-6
CASTGQLRFSGANVLTF
TGTGCCAGCACCGGACAGTTAAGGTTCTCTGGGGCCAACGTCCTGACTTTC
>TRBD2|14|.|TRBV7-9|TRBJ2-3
CASSFGLVPDTQYF
TGTGCCAGCAGCTTCGGACTAGTCCCAGATACGCAGTATTTT